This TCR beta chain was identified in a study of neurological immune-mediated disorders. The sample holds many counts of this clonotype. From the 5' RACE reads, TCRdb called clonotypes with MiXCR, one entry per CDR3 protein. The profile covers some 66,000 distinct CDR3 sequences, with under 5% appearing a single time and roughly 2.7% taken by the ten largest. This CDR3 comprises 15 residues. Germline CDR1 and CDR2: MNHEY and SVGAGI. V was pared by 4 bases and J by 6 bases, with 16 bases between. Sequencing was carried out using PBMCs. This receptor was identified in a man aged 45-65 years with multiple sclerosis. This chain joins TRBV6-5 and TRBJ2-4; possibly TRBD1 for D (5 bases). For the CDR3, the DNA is TGTGCCAGCAGTTTTCGTCGGTCAGGGTTAAACATTCAGTACTTC. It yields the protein CASSFRRSGLNIQYF.